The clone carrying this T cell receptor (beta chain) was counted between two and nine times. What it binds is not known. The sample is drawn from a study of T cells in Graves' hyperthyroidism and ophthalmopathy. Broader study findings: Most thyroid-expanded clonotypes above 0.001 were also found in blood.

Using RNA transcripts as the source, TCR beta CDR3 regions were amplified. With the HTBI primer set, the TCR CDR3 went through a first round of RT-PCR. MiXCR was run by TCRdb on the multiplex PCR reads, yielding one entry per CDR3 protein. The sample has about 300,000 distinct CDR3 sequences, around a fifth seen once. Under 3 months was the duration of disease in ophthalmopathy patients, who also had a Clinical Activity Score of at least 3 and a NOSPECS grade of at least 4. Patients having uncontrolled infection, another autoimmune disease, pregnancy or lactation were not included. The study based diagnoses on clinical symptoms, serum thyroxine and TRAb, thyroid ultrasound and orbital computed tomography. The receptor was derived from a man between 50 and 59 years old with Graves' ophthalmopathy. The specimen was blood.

DNA for the CDR3: TGTGCCAGCAGCCAAGTAAGGGCAGGCGAGCAGTACTTC. It translates to CASSQVRAGEQYF. The chain combines TRBV14 with TRBJ2-7, with D unclear. Germline V gene data show CDR1 as SGHDN and CDR2 as FVKESK. The CDR3 consists of 13 residues. Trimming cost V 1 base and J 6 bases, with 10 bases left between them. Using reference TRBV14 and TRBJ2-7 for the parts outside the CDR3, the full variable domain is EAGVTQFPSHSVIEKGQTVTLRCDPISGHDNLYWYRRVMGKEIKFLLHFVKESKQDESGMPNNRFLAERTGGTYSTLKVQPAELEDSGVYFCASSQVRAGEQYFGPGTRLTVT.